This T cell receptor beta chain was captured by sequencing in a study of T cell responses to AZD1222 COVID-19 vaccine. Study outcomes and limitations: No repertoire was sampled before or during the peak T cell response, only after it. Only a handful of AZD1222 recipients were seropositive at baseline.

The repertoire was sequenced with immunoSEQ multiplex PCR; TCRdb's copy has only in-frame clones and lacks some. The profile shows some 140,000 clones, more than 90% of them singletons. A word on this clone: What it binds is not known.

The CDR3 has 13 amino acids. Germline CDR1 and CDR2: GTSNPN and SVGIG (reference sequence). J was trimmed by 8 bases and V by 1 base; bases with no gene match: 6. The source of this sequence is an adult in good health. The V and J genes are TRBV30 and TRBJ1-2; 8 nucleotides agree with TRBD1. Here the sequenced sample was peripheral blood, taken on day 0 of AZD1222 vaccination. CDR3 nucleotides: TGTGCCTGGAGTGCCCAGGGGGCGTGGGGCTACACCTTC. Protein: CAWSAQGAWGYTF.